Each of the 14 T cell receptor beta chains below was sequenced from the same sample in a study of human T cells and chemical hapten exposure. Time point meaning: patch test 1, 2 weeks after DPC sensitization. Stated treatment: therapeutic diphenylcyclopropenone sensitization with weekly scalp DPC. Each CDR3 protein is one row after TCRdb ran MiXCR on the RACE reads. The top ten clones hold approximately 6.7% of a sample with roughly 180,000 distinct CDR3 sequences, approximately 20% of them seen once. This sample comprised whole blood, obtained in connection with sensitization to the hapten diphenylcyclopropenone (DPC). All receptors come from a woman in her 50s with alopecia areata. Some clones in this sample may be carry-over from other donors' samples.

The sample holds a few counts of this clonotype. CDR3 protein: CATSDLVTGQGGGSNTEAFF. CDR3 nucleotide sequence: TGTGCCACCAGTGATTTGGTGACCGGACAGGGGGGGGGGTCGAACACTGAAGCTTTCTTT. This chain uses TRBV24-1 with TRBJ1-1; 10 bases are a match to TRBD1. The CDR3 covers 20 residues. The germline gives CDR1 KGHDR, CDR2 SFDVKD. V trimming: 0 bases; J trimming: 1 base; junction bases outside the gene matches: 13.

The chain employs TRBV29-1 and TRBJ1-1; tentatively, D is TRBD1 (5 bases). This CDR3 has 12 residues. Trimming removed 6 bases from V and 2 bases from J, with 10 bases in between. In germline, CDR1 is SQVTM, CDR2 ANQGSEA. The CDR3: CSVTEANTEAFF. CDR3 coding DNA: TGCAGCGTGACAGAAGCTAACACTGAAGCTTTCTTT.

This clonotype is a singleton in its sample. The V call is TRBV12-3 or TRBV12-4, the J call TRBJ2-7; no firm D call. This CDR3 is 13 amino acids long. The V end lost 3 bases, the J end lost 2 bases, and 8 bases lay between the germline ends. CDR3 region: CASSFAGTYEQYF. The DNA of the CDR3 is TGTGCCAGCAGTTTTGCAGGTACCTACGAGCAGTACTTC.

The rearrangement uses TRBV12-3 or TRBV12-4 and TRBJ2-5; 9 bases align to TRBD1. This CDR3 spans 13 amino acids. V trimming: 6 bases; J trimming: 4 bases; junction bases outside the gene matches: 3. The DNA of the CDR3 is TGTGCCAGCAGACAGGGGGCCGGAGAGACCCAGTACTTC. Its translation: CASRQGAGETQYF.

This clonotype has only a few counts. CDR3 in amino acids: CSASHQNIQYF. The CDR3 nucleotides read TGCAGTGCTAGCCATCAAAACATTCAGTACTTC. This chain uses TRBV20-1 with TRBJ2-4; D is unclear. The V gene lost 3 bases and the J gene lost 5 bases, with 5 bases spanning the gap. The CDR3 totals 11 residues. Germline V gene lookup returns CDR1 DFQATT and CDR2 SNEGSKA (reference sequence).

This clonotype showed up just once. The chain employs TRBV20-1 and TRBJ2-5; TRBD1 matches at 7 bases. V lost 5 bases and J lost 5; bases outside the gene matches: 11. The CDR3 loop spans 14 amino acids. Germline assignment: CDR1 DFQATT and CDR2 SNEGSKA (reference sequence). CDR3 coding DNA: TGCAGTGCTCGCCGCCTACAGGGGATTGAGACCCAGTACTTC. It yields the protein CSARRLQGIETQYF.

The gene calls are TRBV5-1 and TRBJ1-1; tentative D call: TRBD1 (5 bases). In germline, CDR1 is SGHRS, CDR2 YFSETQ. There are 15 residues in the CDR3. The ends were cut back, 3 bases at V and 5 bases at J, with 17 bases in the middle. The DNA of the CDR3 is TGCGCCAGCAGCTGGGGACTCAGTTCGGGAACTGAAGCTTTCTTT. Its translation is CASSWGLSSGTEAFF. Supplemented by reference TRBV5-1 and TRBJ1-1, the full variable domain reads KAGVTQTPRYLIKTRGQQVTLSCSPISGHRSVSWYQQTPGQGLQFLFEYFSETQRNKGNFPGRFSGRQFSNSRSEMNVSTLELGDSALYLCASSWGLSSGTEAFFGQGTRLTVV.

The gene calls are TRBV29-1 and TRBJ2-6; 9 nucleotides match TRBD1. Germline lookup yields CDR1 SQVTM and CDR2 ANQGSEA. The CDR3 contains 14 residues. The V gene end was trimmed by 4 bases and the J gene end by 10 bases; junction bases not matched to a gene: 8. CDR3 DNA sequence: TGCAGCGTTGGGATTTTCGGGACAGGGAACGTCCTGACTTTC. Its protein product is CSVGIFGTGNVLTF.

This chain uses TRBV12-3 or TRBV12-4 with TRBJ1-5; D may be TRBD1 (6 bases). The CDR3 totals 14 residues. The V and J ends lost 3 bases and 11 bases respectively, with 17 bases between them. In nucleotides, the CDR3 is TGTGCCAGCAGTTTCGGAGGGGGGGGAAGGTCCCAGCATTTT. Its translation: CASSFGGGGRSQHF.

The gene calls are TRBV12-3 or TRBV12-4 and TRBJ2-7; the D gene is possibly TRBD2 (5 bases). With 2 bases removed from V and 3 bases from J, the gap between germline ends came to 8 bases. There are 13 residues in the CDR3. DNA for the CDR3: TGTGCCAGCAGTTTACAGCGGAGCTACGAGCAGTACTTC. Translated: CASSLQRSYEQYF.

The chain combines TRBV11-2 with TRBJ2-1; 15 positions agree with TRBD2. Trimming removed 0 bases from V and 6 bases from J; junction bases left unmatched: 3. Germline CDR1 and CDR2: SGHAT and FQNNGV. The CDR3 has 17 amino acids. The CDR3, as DNA: TGTGCCAGCAGCTTAGAAGGACTAGCGGGAGGGTTCAATGAGCAGTTCTTC. Protein: CASSLEGLAGGFNEQFF.

The V call is TRBV29-1, the J call TRBJ2-2, with D perhaps TRBD1 (5 bases). This CDR3 is 15 amino acids long. Trimming shortened V by 4 bases and J by 5 bases, and 17 bases separated the two germline ends. Germline values: CDR1 SQVTM, CDR2 ANQGSEA. This CDR3 reads CSVGNRPAGTGELFF. The CDR3 nucleotides read TGCAGCGTTGGAAACAGGCCCGCCGGGACCGGGGAGCTGTTTTTT.

There are many counts of this clonotype. The chain is built from TRBV3-1 and TRBJ1-5; unclear D gene. Germline values: CDR1 LGHDT, CDR2 YNNKEL (reference sequence). V was trimmed by 0 bases and J by 9 bases, leaving 12 bases between them. The CDR3 runs 14 residues. Here the CDR3 reads CASSQDMTGRPQHF. The DNA for the CDR3 is TGTGCCAGCAGCCAAGATATGACCGGGCGGCCCCAGCATTTT.

This clonotype came up a few times. The chain recombines TRBV7-9 with TRBJ2-6, with 7 bases matching TRBD2. Germline V CDR1 and CDR2: SEHNR, FQNEAQ (reference sequence). J gave up 1 base and V 0 bases, and 0 bases lay outside the gene matches. The CDR3 spans 16 residues. The CDR3 here is CASSLAAGSGANVLTF. CDR3 in DNA: TGTGCCAGCAGCTTAGCAGCGGGATCTGGGGCCAACGTCCTGACTTTC. Filled out from reference TRBV7-9 and TRBJ2-6, the complete variable domain reads DTGVSQNPRHKITKRGQNVTFRCDPISEHNRLYWYRQTLGQGPEFLTYFQNEAQLEKSRLLSDRFSAERPKGSFSTLEIQRTEQGDSAMYLCASSLAAGSGANVLTFGAGSRLTVL.